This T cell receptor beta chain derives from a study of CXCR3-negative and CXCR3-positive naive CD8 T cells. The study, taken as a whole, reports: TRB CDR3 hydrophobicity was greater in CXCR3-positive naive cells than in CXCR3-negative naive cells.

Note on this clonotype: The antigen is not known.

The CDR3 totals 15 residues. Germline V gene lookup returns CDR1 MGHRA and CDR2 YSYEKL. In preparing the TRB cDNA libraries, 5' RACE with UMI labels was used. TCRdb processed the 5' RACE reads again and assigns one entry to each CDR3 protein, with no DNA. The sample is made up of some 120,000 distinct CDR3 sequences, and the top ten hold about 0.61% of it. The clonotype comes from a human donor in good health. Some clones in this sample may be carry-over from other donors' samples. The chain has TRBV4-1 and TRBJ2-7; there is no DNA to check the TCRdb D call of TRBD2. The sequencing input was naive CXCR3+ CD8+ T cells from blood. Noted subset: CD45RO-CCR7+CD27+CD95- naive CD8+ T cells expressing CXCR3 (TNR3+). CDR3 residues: CASSPRPQGGNEQYF.